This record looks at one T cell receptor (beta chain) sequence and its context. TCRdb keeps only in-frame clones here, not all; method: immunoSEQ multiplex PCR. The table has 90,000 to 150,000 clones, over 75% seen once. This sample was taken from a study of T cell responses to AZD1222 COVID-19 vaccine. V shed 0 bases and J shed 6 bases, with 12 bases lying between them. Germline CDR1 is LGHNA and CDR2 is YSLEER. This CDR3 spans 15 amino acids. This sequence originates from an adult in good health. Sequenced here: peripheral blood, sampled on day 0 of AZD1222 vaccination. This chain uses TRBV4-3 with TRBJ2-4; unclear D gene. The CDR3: CASSQDVSSGNIQYF. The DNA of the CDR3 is TGCGCCAGCAGCCAAGATGTGTCATCGGGAAACATTCAGTACTTC.